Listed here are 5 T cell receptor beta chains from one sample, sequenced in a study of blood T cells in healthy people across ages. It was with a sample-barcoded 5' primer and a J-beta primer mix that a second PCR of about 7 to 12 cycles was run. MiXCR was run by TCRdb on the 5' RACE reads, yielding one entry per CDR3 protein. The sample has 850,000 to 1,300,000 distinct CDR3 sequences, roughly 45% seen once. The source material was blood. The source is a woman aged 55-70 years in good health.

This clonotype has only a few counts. The DNA for the CDR3 is TGCGCCAGCAGCCTTTTCCCCCAGGGACTAGCGGGAGGGCCGGCCTACGAGCAGTACTTC. Protein: CASSLFPQGLAGGPAYEQYF. The chain carries TRBV4-1 and TRBJ2-7; the match to TRBD2 covers 16 bases. Germline V gene data show CDR1 as MGHRA and CDR2 as YSYEKL. The trim removed 4 bases at V and 2 bases at J, leaving 14 bases unmatched. The CDR3 spans 20 residues.

This CDR3 reads CASSLVMKGNEKLFF. The CDR3 DNA sequence: TGTGCCAGCAGCTTAGTGATGAAGGGGAATGAAAAACTGTTTTTT. The chain is built from TRBV7-2 and TRBJ1-4; weak D call: TRBD1 (5 bases). The CDR3 has 15 amino acids. In germline, CDR1 is SGHTA, CDR2 FQGNSA. The V gene lost 1 base and the J gene lost 5 bases, with 11 bases spanning the gap. Full variable domain (missing parts from reference TRBV7-2 and TRBJ1-4): GAGVSQSPSNKVTEKGKDVELRCDPISGHTALYWYRQSLGQGLEFLIYFQGNSAPDKSGLPSDRFSAERTGGSVSTLTIQRTQQEDSAVYLCASSLVMKGNEKLFFGSGTQLSVL.

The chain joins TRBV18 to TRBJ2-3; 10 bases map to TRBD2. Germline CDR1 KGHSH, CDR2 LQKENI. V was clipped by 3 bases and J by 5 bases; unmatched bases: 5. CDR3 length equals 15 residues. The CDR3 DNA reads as TGTGCCAGCTCACCCAAGGGACTAGCGCAAGATACGCAGTATTTT. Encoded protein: CASSPKGLAQDTQYF.

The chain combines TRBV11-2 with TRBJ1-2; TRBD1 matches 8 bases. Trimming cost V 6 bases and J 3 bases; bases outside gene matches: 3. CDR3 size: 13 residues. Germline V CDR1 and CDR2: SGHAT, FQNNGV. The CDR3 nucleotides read TGTGCCAGCAGACAGACAGGGGACTATGGCTACACCTTC. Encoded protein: CASRQTGDYGYTF.

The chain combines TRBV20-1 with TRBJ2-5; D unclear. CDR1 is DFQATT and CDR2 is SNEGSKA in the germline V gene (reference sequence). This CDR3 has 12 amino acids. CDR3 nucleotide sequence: TGCAGCGCTCGGTTTATATCAGAGACCCAGTACTTC. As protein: CSARFISETQYF.